This passage covers 28 T cell receptor beta chains from one sample sequenced in a study of cytomegalovirus exposure and HLA in healthy donors. The PCR was carried out with 60 Vbeta primers and 13 Jbeta primers. Assay used: immunoSEQ multiplex PCR; TCRdb lists only in-frame clones, some missing. The repertoire includes 150,000 to 200,000 clones, roughly 80% of them detected once, and 5.5% to 8% sits in the top ten. Sequencing was performed on PBMCs. Receptors originate from a woman in her 30s in good health and CMV-seropositive.

This clone was seen only once. The genes are TRBV9 and TRBJ1-1, with a possible D match to TRBD1 (5 bases). This CDR3 has 12 residues. Germline loops: CDR1 SGDLS, CDR2 YYNGEE. V lost 4 bases to trimming and J lost 5 bases, with 9 bases between them. The CDR3 loop is CASSSQGTEAFF. The DNA of the CDR3 is TGTGCCAGCAGCTCCCAGGGAACTGAAGCTTTCTTT.

The chain is built from TRBV4-1 and TRBJ1-3; maybe TRBD1 (5 bases). V dropped 2 bases and J dropped 2 bases, with 16 bases sitting between them. The CDR3 length is 17 residues. Germline V gives CDR1 MGHRA, CDR2 YSYEKL. CDR3 region: CASSQSVGRGTGNTIYF. The CDR3 DNA is TGCGCCAGCAGCCAATCCGTAGGGAGGGGCACTGGAAACACCATATATTTT.

Only one count was recorded for this clone. The V call is TRBV9, the J call TRBJ1-2; D uncertain. The CDR3 spans 14 residues. Trimming cost V 0 bases and J 4 bases, with 10 bases left between them. Germline CDR1 SGDLS, CDR2 YYNGEE. DNA of the CDR3: TGTGCCAGCAGCGTAGGGGCAGCTCGCTATGGCTACACCTTC. Amino acids: CASSVGAARYGYTF.

The genes are TRBV2 and TRBJ1-1, with no clear D. The CDR3 is 12 amino acids. From germline, CDR1 is SNHLY and CDR2 FYNNEI. V lost 2 bases to trimming and J lost 9 bases, with 10 bases between them. CDR3 in amino acids: CASSEHSTKAFF. The CDR3 coding sequence is TGTGCCAGCAGTGAACATTCCACAAAAGCTTTCTTT.

The chain employs TRBV7-9 and TRBJ2-7; unclear D gene. This CDR3 is 13 amino acids long. CDR1 is SEHNR and CDR2 is FQNEAQ in the germline V gene (reference sequence). Trimming left V 2 bases short and J 3 bases short, with 8 bases between. In DNA form, the CDR3 reads TGTGCCAGCAGCTTAATCCCGGGCTACGAGCAGTACTTC. Its protein is CASSLIPGYEQYF.

The chain carries TRBV5-6 and TRBJ1-4; TRBD1 matches at 9 bases. Trimming removed 2 bases from V and 5 bases from J; junction bases left unmatched: 4. The CDR3 totals 15 residues. CDR1 SGHDT and CDR2 YYEEEE come from the germline V gene. This CDR3 reads CASSFMTGGNEKLFF. In nucleotides, the CDR3 is TGTGCCAGCAGCTTCATGACAGGGGGAAATGAAAAACTGTTTTTT.

This chain connects TRBV2 to TRBJ2-7, with D perhaps TRBD1 (5 bases). The V gene lost 6 bases and the J gene lost 1 base, with 13 bases spanning the gap. The CDR3 is 14 amino acids. Looked up from germline, CDR1 is SNHLY and CDR2 is FYNNEI. The CDR3, as DNA: TGTGCCAGCAGCTCTATACAGGTATCCTACGAGCAGTACTTC. This translates into CASSSIQVSYEQYF.

This clone was picked up a small number of times. The genes are TRBV18 and TRBJ1-1; D might be TRBD1 (6 bases). V lost 5 bases, J lost 1 base, and 8 bases lay in between. This CDR3 has 13 amino acids. Germline lookup yields CDR1 KGHSH and CDR2 LQKENI. CDR3 sequence (DNA): TGTGCCAGCTCAGCGACAGGGAACACTGAAGCTTTCTTT. Protein product: CASSATGNTEAFF. Based on the CDR3 plus reference TRBV18 and TRBJ1-1, the full variable domain is NAGVMQNPRHLVRRRGQEARLRCSPMKGHSHVYWYRQLPEEGLKFMVYLQKENIIDESGMPKERFSAEFPKEGPSILRIQQVVRGDSAAYFCASSATGNTEAFFGQGTRLTVV.

This chain joins TRBV14 and TRBJ2-3, with 7 bases fitting TRBD1. V lost 4 bases to trimming and J lost 3 bases; unmatched junction nucleotides: 4. The CDR3 length is 14 residues. Germline V gene sequence: CDR1 SGHDN, CDR2 FVKESK. CDR3 in amino acids: CASSPRQGTDTQYF. The DNA of the CDR3 is TGTGCCAGCAGCCCTCGACAGGGAACAGATACGCAGTATTTT.

The chain uses TRBV5-1 and TRBJ1-2; possibly TRBD1 for D (5 bases). The CDR3 length is 14 residues. The germline V gene encodes CDR1 SGHRS and CDR2 YFSETQ. Deletions cut 1 base from V and 4 bases from J, with 11 bases between. CDR3 DNA: TGCGCCAGCAGCTTGACCAGGGAAGGCTATGGCTACACCTTC. Residues: CASSLTREGYGYTF.

This clone occurred a few times. The V call is TRBV28, the J call TRBJ2-1; 8 bases are a match to TRBD1. The ends lost 7 bases at V and 7 bases at J; junction bases unmatched: 6. Per germline, CDR1 MDHEN and CDR2 SYDVKM. This CDR3 region has 13 residues. The CDR3 spells CASNRGVGNEQFF. The CDR3 region has the DNA TGTGCCAGCAACAGGGGGGTGGGGAATGAGCAGTTCTTC.

This chain links TRBV5-8 with TRBJ2-3; no reliable D call. Germline lookup yields CDR1 SGHTS and CDR2 YDEGEE. The ends were cut back, 2 bases at V and 0 bases at J, with 7 bases in the middle. CDR3 length equals 14 residues. The CDR3 DNA sequence: TGTGCCAGCAGCTTAAGCTTTAGCACAGATACGCAGTATTTT. Encoded protein: CASSLSFSTDTQYF.

The chain employs TRBV7-9 and TRBJ1-4; no firm D call. Germline V gene data show CDR1 as SEHNR and CDR2 as FQNEAQ (reference sequence). The CDR3 extends over 14 amino acids. The V and J ends lost 6 bases and 0 bases respectively, with 8 bases between them. CDR3 region: CASRLSATNEKLFF. CDR3 coding DNA: TGTGCCAGCAGGCTCTCGGCAACTAATGAAAAACTGTTTTTT. The full variable domain, its missing parts supplied by reference TRBV7-9 and TRBJ1-4, is DTGVSQNPRHKITKRGQNVTFRCDPISEHNRLYWYRQTLGQGPEFLTYFQNEAQLEKSRLLSDRFSAERPKGSFSTLEIQRTEQGDSAMYLCASRLSATNEKLFFGSGTQLSVL.

V usage is TRBV2 and J usage is TRBJ1-2; perhaps TRBD1 as D (6 bases). The CDR3 consists of 14 residues. CDR1 is SNHLY and CDR2 is FYNNEI in the germline V gene. Trimming removed 2 bases from V and 7 bases from J, with 14 bases in between. CDR3 loop: CASSEPRGWRGYTF. In nucleotides, the CDR3 is TGTGCCAGCAGTGAACCCAGGGGATGGCGTGGCTACACCTTC.

The chain links TRBV7-3 to TRBJ2-3, with TRBD2 matching over 7 bases. Unmatched junction bases numbered 11, after V lost 0 bases and J lost 5 bases. There are 17 residues in the CDR3. CDR1 and CDR2 (germline): SGHTA, FQGTGA. The CDR3 here is CASSLTTSAGVGDTQYF. The DNA of the CDR3 is TGTGCCAGCAGCTTAACGACGAGCGCGGGGGTAGGAGATACGCAGTATTTT.

The chain uses TRBV5-1 and TRBJ2-7; D may be TRBD1 (5 bases). Germline CDR1 SGHRS, CDR2 YFSETQ. V lost 4 bases and J 6 bases, leaving 11 bases between the germline ends. This CDR3 is 12 amino acids long. The CDR3, as DNA: TGCGCCAGCAGCGCCCCAGGGCTCGAGCAGTACTTC. Translation: CASSAPGLEQYF.

The gene calls are TRBV6-5 and TRBJ2-1, with D perhaps matching TRBD2 (6 bases). The CDR3 has 14 amino acids. CDR1 and CDR2 (germline): MNHEY, SVGAGI. Trimming took 0 bases from V and 6 from J, leaving 9 bases between them. The CDR3 protein is CASSYSMRGNEQFF. In DNA, the CDR3 is TGTGCCAGCAGTTACTCGATGCGGGGCAATGAGCAGTTCTTC.

This chain connects TRBV2 to TRBJ1-6; 7 bases match TRBD1. With 6 bases clipped from V and 7 bases from J, the junction kept 6 bases outside the gene matches. Looked up from germline, CDR1 is SNHLY and CDR2 is FYNNEI. The CDR3 spans 14 residues. The DNA for the CDR3 is TGTGCCAGCAGGGCGGGACAGTGGAATTCACCCCTCCACTTT. Its translation: CASRAGQWNSPLHF.

CDR3 in amino acids: CASSLVGGTGRGNEQFF. In DNA form, the CDR3 reads TGTGCCAGCAGCTTGGTGGGGGGGACAGGAAGGGGCAATGAGCAGTTCTTC. The gene calls are TRBV5-4 and TRBJ2-1, with D possibly matching TRBD1 (8 bases). V was clipped by 0 bases and J by 6 bases, with 19 bases between them. Looked up from germline, CDR1 is SGHNT and CDR2 is YYREEE (reference sequence). This CDR3 is 17 amino acids long. Variable domain in full (rest from reference TRBV5-4 and TRBJ2-1): ETGVTQSPTHLIKTRGQQVTLRCSSQSGHNTVSWYQQALGQGPQFIFQYYREEENGRGNFPPRFSGLQFPNYSSELNVNALELDDSALYLCASSLVGGTGRGNEQFFGPGTRLTVL.

The chain has TRBV6-5 and TRBJ2-2, with a tentative D call TRBD1 (5 bases). The germline gives CDR1 MNHEY, CDR2 SVGAGI. There are 13 residues in the CDR3. Trimming pared 2 bases from V and 8 bases from J, leaving 9 bases between. In DNA form, the CDR3 reads TGTGCCAGCAGTTACATCAGGGCTGGGGAGCTGTTTTTT. Translated: CASSYIRAGELFF.

The genes are TRBV7-2 and TRBJ2-7; D remains ambiguous. CDR1 is SGHTA and CDR2 is FQGNSA in the germline V gene. The CDR3 covers 13 residues. The V gene lost 1 base and the J gene lost 6 bases, with 10 bases spanning the gap. CDR3 sequence: CASSLVASGEQYF. Written as DNA, the CDR3 is TGTGCCAGCAGCTTAGTCGCTTCGGGCGAGCAGTACTTC.

This clone was detected once. The chain carries TRBV19 and TRBJ2-3; TRBD2 is a possible D gene (7 bases). V was shortened by 6 bases and J by 1 base, with 14 bases between the two germline ends. This CDR3 is 15 amino acids long. Per the germline V gene, CDR1 is LNHDA and CDR2 is SQIVND (reference sequence). CDR3 sequence (DNA): TGTGCCAGTAGATACGGGCGGGGGCGCACAGATACGCAGTATTTT. This codes for CASRYGRGRTDTQYF.

A few counts support this clone. The chain carries TRBV27 and TRBJ2-6; D might be TRBD1 (6 bases). The length of the CDR3 is 16 residues. The germline V gene has CDR1 MNHEY and CDR2 SMNVEV (reference sequence). V was trimmed by 4 bases and J by 0 bases, leaving 10 bases between them. Written as DNA, the CDR3 is TGTGCCAGCAGTTCCGGACAGAGCTCTGGGGCCAACGTCCTGACTTTC. Its translation: CASSSGQSSGANVLTF.

This clone was seen a handful of times. The chain couples TRBV2 to TRBJ1-1; 8 nucleotides agree with TRBD1. The V gene end was trimmed by 7 bases and the J gene end by 6 bases; junction bases not matched to a gene: 13. Germline CDR1 and CDR2: SNHLY and FYNNEI. The CDR3 covers 15 residues. CDR3 sequence: CASNLGTGGEAEAFF. The CDR3 DNA follows: TGTGCCAGCAACTTGGGTACAGGGGGGGAGGCTGAAGCTTTCTTT. The variable domain in full, completed from reference TRBV2 and TRBJ1-1, reads EPEVTQTPSHQVTQMGQEVILRCVPISNHLYFYWYRQILGQKVEFLVSFYNNEISEKSEIFDDQFSVERPDGSNFTLKIRSTKLEDSAMYFCASNLGTGGEAEAFFGQGTRLTVV.

The chain recombines TRBV9 with TRBJ2-7; 8 nucleotides match TRBD2. CDR3 size: 13 residues. Germline V CDR1 and CDR2: SGDLS, YYNGEE. V was pared by 3 bases and J by 2 bases, with 1 base of the junction left unmatched. Here the CDR3 reads CASSAGGAYEQYF. The CDR3 nucleotides read TGTGCCAGCAGCGCGGGGGGGGCCTACGAGCAGTACTTC.

The chain employs TRBV5-6 and TRBJ2-1; TRBD1 matches 10 bases. The CDR3 is made up of 13 amino acids. The J segment lost 14 bases and the V segment lost 4 bases, leaving 9 bases of the junction unmatched. Germline CDR1 is SGHDT and CDR2 is YYEEEE. This CDR3 is CASSILGTGEEFF. CDR3 sequence (DNA): TGTGCCAGCAGCATCCTAGGGACAGGGGAGGAGTTCTTC.

The J gene is TRBJ2-2, the V gene TRBV5-1, with 7 bases fitting TRBD1. The CDR3 totals 14 residues. The V segment lost 1 base and the J segment 4 bases; nucleotides outside the gene matches: 1. Germline lookup yields CDR1 SGHRS and CDR2 YFSETQ. For the CDR3, the DNA is TGCGCCAGCAGCTTGTACAGGGGCACCGGGGAGCTGTTTTTT. Translating it yields CASSLYRGTGELFF.

This clone has more than one count but fewer than ten. The rearrangement links TRBV15 to TRBJ2-7; 9 nucleotides align to TRBD1. Germline values: CDR1 LNHNV, CDR2 YYDKDF (reference sequence). This CDR3 contains 16 residues. With V trimmed by 1 base and J by 0 bases, 4 bases remained unmatched. The CDR3 bases are TGTGCCACCAGCAGAGGACAGGGGGGAAGCTCCTACGAGCAGTACTTC. Translating it yields CATSRGQGGSSYEQYF.